The 26 T cell receptor beta chains listed next were all sequenced from one sample in a study of identical twins. TCRdb reprocessed the 5' RACE reads with MiXCR, giving one entry per CDR3 protein. The sample has 690,000 or so distinct CDR3 sequences; under 9% are singletons. These records were also assigned to another study, of yellow fever vaccine responses in identical twins.

Sequencing was done on a sample of PBMCs. The source of these receptors is a woman younger than 30 in good health.

Concerning this clonotype: A junction boundary mismatches the germline segment, possibly from a read error. V and J are TRBV7-7 and TRBJ1-4, with D unresolved. This CDR3 contains 15 residues. Per germline, CDR1 SSHAT and CDR2 FNYEAQ (reference sequence). This CDR3 reads CASSATGPVYEKLFF. CDR3 in DNA: TGTGCTAGCAGCGCCACTGGGCCCGTGTATGAAAAACTGTTTTTT.

Only a few counts were recorded for this clonotype. A junction boundary mismatches the germline segment, possibly from a read error. In DNA, the CDR3 is TGTGCCAGCAGTTTAGAGGGAGGGACTCCGTTACACTTC. Residues: CASSLEGGTPLHF. V is TRBV27 and J is TRBJ2-7; 7 nucleotides line up with TRBD2. This CDR3 spans 13 amino acids. Looked up from germline, CDR1 is MNHEY and CDR2 is SMNVEV (reference sequence).

This chain joins TRBV20-1 and TRBJ2-7, with 7 nucleotides matching TRBD1. Germline CDR1 is DFQATT and CDR2 is SNEGSKA (reference sequence). The J segment lost 3 bases and the V segment lost 0 bases, leaving 2 bases of the junction unmatched. The CDR3 sequence is 13 residues long. The CDR3 loop reads CSARDGDSYEQYF. In nucleotides, the CDR3 is TGCAGTGCTAGAGATGGGGACAGCTACGAGCAGTACTTC.

This clonotype was detected a few times. This chain uses TRBV15 with TRBJ1-2; D not certain. The V end was cut by 1 base, the J end by 8 bases, with 17 bases between. CDR1 is LNHNV, CDR2 YYDKDF, per germline (reference sequence). The CDR3 is made up of 15 amino acids. CDR3 residues: CATSRGVAGLRGYTF. DNA of the CDR3: TGTGCCACCAGCAGAGGAGTGGCAGGCCTTAGGGGCTACACCTTC. Full variable domain (remainder filled in from reference TRBV15 and TRBJ1-2): DAMVIQNPRYQVTQFGKPVTLSCSQTLNHNVMYWYQQKSSQAPKLLFHYYDKDFNNEADTPDNFQSRRPNTSFCFLDIRSPGLGDTAMYLCATSRGVAGLRGYTFGSGTRLTVV.

The genes are TRBV29-1 and TRBJ1-3; no clear D. The CDR3 runs to 11 residues. Trimming cost V 3 bases and J 4 bases, with 4 bases left between them. Germline CDR1 SQVTM, CDR2 ANQGSEA. The CDR3 region has the DNA TGCAGCGTTGAGTCCGGAAACACCATATATTTT. Translated: CSVESGNTIYF.

J is TRBJ2-1 and V is TRBV20-1, with 7 bases fitting TRBD2. Unmatched junction bases numbered 12, after V lost 1 base and J lost 12 bases. The CDR3 loop spans 14 amino acids. CDR1 and CDR2 (germline): DFQATT, SNEGSKA (reference sequence). CDR3 DNA: TGCAGTGCTAGAGGACTAGCCGCACCCTCGGGGCAGTTCTTC. The encoded protein is CSARGLAAPSGQFF.

In its sample, this clonotype was seen many times. The chain recombines TRBV4-3 with TRBJ2-1; TRBD2 is a possible D gene (6 bases). The V gene lost 5 bases and the J gene lost 8 bases, with 13 bases spanning the gap. Germline V lookup: CDR1 LGHNA, CDR2 YSLEER. The CDR3 is 13 residues long. The CDR3 DNA reads TGCGCCAGCAGCTCAGCGGAGGGCGATGAGCAGTTCTTC. Amino acids: CASSSAEGDEQFF.

The chain links TRBV18 to TRBJ2-7; D uncertain. Germline CDR1 and CDR2: KGHSH and LQKENI. Trimming took 3 bases from V and 4 from J, leaving 7 bases between them. The CDR3 spans 12 residues. Here the CDR3 reads CASSPETYEQYF. The CDR3 DNA is TGTGCCAGCTCACCTGAGACATACGAGCAGTACTTC.

Details on this clonotype: One base away lies a much larger clone, so this may be a sequencing read error. The genes are TRBV27 and TRBJ1-5; maybe TRBD1 (6 bases). Germline CDR1 and CDR2: MNHEY and SMNVEV (reference sequence). CDR3 length equals 14 residues. V lost 7 bases and J 4 bases, leaving 14 bases between the germline ends. In DNA, the CDR3 is TGTGCCAGCACGTCAGGACAGAGGAATCAGCCCCAGCATTTT. Translated: CASTSGQRNQPQHF.

This clonotype was counted at least ten times. This chain uses TRBV11-2 with TRBJ2-7; 9 positions agree with TRBD1. The CDR3 has 15 amino acids. V lost 5 bases to trimming and J lost 3 bases; unmatched junction nucleotides: 8. The germline gives CDR1 SGHAT, CDR2 FQNNGV. CDR3 in DNA: TGTGCCAGCAGCGCATGGGGGACAGGGAACTACGAGCAGTACTTC. It is translated as CASSAWGTGNYEQYF.

This clonotype was seen at least ten times. The rearrangement uses TRBV6-2 or TRBV6-3 and TRBJ2-7; 12 nucleotides line up with TRBD2. Germline-derived CDR1 and CDR2 are MNHEY and SVGEGT. The CDR3 covers 15 residues. V lost 5 bases to trimming and J lost 3 bases; unmatched junction nucleotides: 5. In nucleotides, the CDR3 is TGTGCCAGCAGTCCTAGCGGGAGGGCTAACTACGAGCAGTACTTC. Amino acid sequence: CASSPSGRANYEQYF.

The sample holds a few counts of this clonotype. This sequence joins TRBV10-1 and TRBJ2-1; D unclear. The CDR3 runs 13 residues. The V and J ends lost 6 bases and 4 bases respectively, with 10 bases between them. The V gene's germline CDR1 is WNHNN and CDR2 SYGVQD (reference sequence). The chain's CDR3 is CASSSVDYNEQFF. CDR3 bases: TGCGCCAGCAGCTCGGTGGATTACAATGAGCAGTTCTTC.

This clonotype was recorded a few times. The CDR3 sequence is CASHPGLAPNEQFF. The CDR3, as DNA: TGTGCCAGCCATCCGGGACTGGCCCCCAATGAGCAGTTCTTC. The chain carries TRBV6-2 or TRBV6-3 and TRBJ2-1, with D possibly matching TRBD2 (6 bases). The CDR3 sequence is 14 residues long. Between the trimmed V and J ends, which lost 8 bases and 6 bases, there was a span of 17 bases. Germline V gives CDR1 MNHEY, CDR2 SVGEGT.

The chain combines TRBV20-1 with TRBJ2-7, with unresolved D. The CDR3 length is 12 residues. In germline, CDR1 is DFQATT, CDR2 SNEGSKA (reference sequence). V gave up 6 bases and J gave up 7 bases, with 16 bases separating them. In DNA form, the CDR3 reads TGCAGTGCCGTACCTACGGCGGAAGAGCAGTACTTC. It translates to CSAVPTAEEQYF.

The CDR3 here is CASSVTSGPYEQYF. Here the CDR3 DNA reads TGTGCCAGCAGCGTAACTAGCGGTCCCTACGAGCAGTACTTC. The chain is built from TRBV11-2 and TRBJ2-7; 8 bases map to TRBD2. Trimming took 5 bases from V and 2 from J; bases not matched to a gene: 5. The germline gives CDR1 SGHAT, CDR2 FQNNGV. The CDR3 sequence is 14 residues long.

This clonotype was detected a few times. The chain has TRBV20-1 and TRBJ1-2; D is undetermined. Trimming shortened V by 7 bases and J by 3 bases, and 15 bases separated the two germline ends. Germline CDR1 DFQATT, CDR2 SNEGSKA (reference sequence). CDR3 length: 13 amino acids. This CDR3 is CSVPTNVDYGYTF. CDR3 DNA sequence: TGCAGTGTCCCGACAAACGTAGACTATGGCTACACCTTC.

This clonotype came up a few times. The chain has TRBV20-1 and TRBJ2-3; possible D gene TRBD2, 5 bases. V was shortened by 3 bases and J by 0 bases, with 7 bases between the two germline ends. CDR1 is DFQATT and CDR2 is SNEGSKA in the germline V gene (reference sequence). The CDR3 length is 13 residues. The CDR3 DNA sequence: TGCAGTGCTAGCGGGATGAGCACAGATACGCAGTATTTT. Translation gives CSASGMSTDTQYF.

The table lists this clonotype with a few counts. J is TRBJ2-5 and V is TRBV27, with 8 bases matching TRBD1. CDR1 and CDR2 from the germline V gene are MNHEY and SMNVEV (reference sequence). The CDR3 is made up of 14 amino acids. After removal of 8 bases from V and 5 bases from J, the junction contained 10 bases not matched to a gene. Here the CDR3 DNA reads TGTGCCAGCGGAAACAGGGGGAGCTGGGAGACCCAGTACTTC. Its translation: CASGNRGSWETQYF.

CDR3 loop: CASSQDGGGRSYNEQFF. CDR3 nucleotides: TGCGCCAGCAGCCAAGATGGAGGGGGCAGATCCTACAATGAGCAGTTCTTC. The chain combines TRBV4-3 with TRBJ2-1; D is possibly TRBD1 (7 bases). Trimming cost V 0 bases and J 1 base, with 13 bases left between them. This CDR3 is 17 amino acids long. The germline V gene encodes CDR1 LGHNA and CDR2 YSLEER.

This clonotype was observed many times. V is TRBV6-5 and J is TRBJ1-2, with 7 bases that match TRBD1. CDR1 is MNHEY, CDR2 SVGAGI, per germline. The CDR3 consists of 14 residues. V shed 0 bases, J shed 2 bases, and the junction held 0 bases outside the gene matches. Here the CDR3 reads CASSYSTGNYGYTF. The CDR3 DNA reads TGTGCCAGCAGTTACTCGACAGGGAACTATGGCTACACCTTC.

This clonotype was seen at least ten times. CDR3 in amino acids: CASSDDPGPIYEQYF. CDR3 DNA: TGTGCCAGCAGTGACGACCCGGGACCGATCTACGAGCAGTACTTC. The chain joins TRBV6-1 to TRBJ2-7; D may match TRBD1 or TRBD2 (5 bases each). This CDR3 region has 15 residues. Germline V CDR1 and CDR2: MNHNS, SASEGT. V lost 3 bases to trimming and J lost 3 bases, with 15 bases between them.

The chain carries TRBV7-8 and TRBJ2-3; 8 bases are a match to TRBD1. The V segment lost 7 bases and the J segment 0 bases; nucleotides outside the gene matches: 3. Germline CDR1 and CDR2: SGHVS and FQNEAQ. The CDR3 is 14 amino acids. The CDR3 sequence is CASKTGVSTDTQYF. The CDR3, as DNA: TGTGCCAGCAAGACAGGGGTCAGCACAGATACGCAGTATTTT.

The V gene is TRBV5-4, the J gene TRBJ2-1, with D hard to call. The CDR3 has 13 residues. V lost 9 bases to trimming and J lost 9 bases, with 19 bases between them. The germline V gene has CDR1 SGHNT and CDR2 YYREEE (reference sequence). The CDR3 region has the DNA TGTGCCATCGGCCCTGGCGGTCTCTGTGAGCAGTTCTTC. It is translated as CAIGPGGLCEQFF.

The V and J genes are TRBV6-2 or TRBV6-3 and TRBJ2-4; TRBD2 agrees at 7 bases. The CDR3 runs to 14 residues. V shed 2 bases, J shed 7 bases, and the junction held 5 bases outside the gene matches. The germline V gene encodes CDR1 MNHEY and CDR2 SVGEGT. The CDR3 DNA reads as TGTGCCAGCAGTTACAACCGGGGAGGGAACATTCAGTACTTC. It specifies CASSYNRGGNIQYF.

The rearrangement uses TRBV2 and TRBJ2-5; TRBD1 agrees at 10 bases. Germline trimming cut 3 bases from V and 4 bases from J; bases unmatched to any gene: 14. Germline CDR1 and CDR2: SNHLY and FYNNEI. CDR3 length equals 18 residues. The CDR3 loop is CASSERNRGTGVRETQYF. CDR3 nucleotide sequence: TGTGCCAGCAGTGAGAGGAACAGGGGGACAGGGGTGAGAGAGACCCAGTACTTC.

This clonotype was recorded at least ten times. V usage is TRBV11-2 and J usage is TRBJ1-1, with D possibly matching TRBD1 (5 bases). The germline CDR1 and CDR2 sequences are SGHAT and FQNNGV. The CDR3 contains 14 residues. Trimming removed 5 bases from V and 7 bases from J, with 17 bases in between. The DNA for the CDR3 is TGTGCCAGCAGCCCCCGAGGGGCGCTTATTGAAGCTTTCTTT. Its protein product is CASSPRGALIEAFF.